Shown below are 16 T cell receptor beta chains from a single sample sequenced in a study of blood T cell repertoires in COVID-19 (dated by TCRdb to about 2020). Receptor amplification or capture employed the immunoSEQ multiplex PCR assay. TCRdb holds this immuneACCESS table with in-frame rearrangements only. Some clones are missing; in checked studies, unresolved V genes explain under half, and the rest has no known cause. The sample table holds about 85,000 clones, of which roughly nine tenths were seen once. The ten largest make up 5.4% of the sample. Sequenced material: peripheral blood. The receptors shown here come from a man in his 60s with acute or convalescent COVID-19.

J is TRBJ2-5 and V is TRBV29-1; unclear D gene. Germline values: CDR1 SQVTM, CDR2 ANQGSEA. V lost 3 bases, J lost 5 bases, and 10 bases lay in between. CDR3 size: 12 residues. CDR3 sequence: CSVEGAGETQYF. In nucleotides, the CDR3 is TGCAGCGTTGAGGGCGCTGGGGAGACCCAGTACTTC. The whole variable domain, filled in from reference TRBV29-1 and TRBJ2-5, reads SAVISQKPSRDICQRGTSLTIQCQVDSQVTMMFWYRQQPGQSLTLIATANQGSEATYESGFVIDKFPISRPNLTFSTLTVSNMSPEDSSIYLCSVEGAGETQYFGPGTRLLVL.

The genes are TRBV4-1 and TRBJ1-5; perhaps TRBD1 as D (6 bases). V gave up 2 bases and J gave up 9 bases, with 11 bases separating them. Looked up from germline, CDR1 is MGHRA and CDR2 is YSYEKL. The CDR3 spans 13 residues. The CDR3 bases are TGCGCCAGCAGCCAAAGCGGACAGCGGCCCCAGCATTTT. It specifies CASSQSGQRPQHF.

This chain joins TRBV6-5 and TRBJ2-7; 8 bases agree with TRBD1. The germline V gene has CDR1 MNHEY and CDR2 SVGAGI. The V segment lost 5 bases and the J segment 4 bases; nucleotides outside the gene matches: 10. The length of the CDR3 is 15 residues. CDR3 DNA: TGTGCCAGCAGTCCAGGGGGCATCTTCGGTTACGAGCAGTACTTC. This encodes CASSPGGIFGYEQYF.

The genes are TRBV4-1 and TRBJ1-6; the match to TRBD1 covers 7 bases. The CDR3 spans 15 residues. V lost 3 bases, J lost 9 bases, and 8 bases stayed unmatched. Germline V gene lookup returns CDR1 MGHRA and CDR2 YSYEKL. CDR3 sequence (DNA): TGCGCCAGCAGCCATGCGGGACAGCCAAGTTCACCCCTCCACTTT. As protein: CASSHAGQPSSPLHF.

J is TRBJ1-2 and V is TRBV5-1; a possible D gene is TRBD1 (5 bases). Germline CDR1 is SGHRS and CDR2 is YFSETQ. Trimming removed 1 base from V and 8 bases from J, with 24 bases in between. The CDR3 covers 17 residues. The CDR3 reads CASSLQANKGLPVGYTF. The DNA for the CDR3 is TGCGCCAGCAGCTTGCAGGCCAACAAGGGGCTTCCTGTGGGCTACACCTTC.

The J gene is TRBJ2-2, the V gene TRBV7-9, with a possible D match to TRBD2 (7 bases). The CDR3 contains 16 residues. V was clipped by 2 bases and J by 1 base, with 11 bases between them. Looked up from germline, CDR1 is SEHNR and CDR2 is FQNEAQ (reference sequence). For the CDR3, the DNA is TGTGCCAGCAGCTTATCGGGGGGCCTGAACACCGGGGAGCTGTTTTTT. It codes for CASSLSGGLNTGELFF.

The chain couples TRBV18 to TRBJ1-2; 7 bases line up with TRBD1. V lost 2 bases and J lost 6; bases outside the gene matches: 6. Germline values: CDR1 KGHSH, CDR2 LQKENI. The CDR3 runs 14 residues. The CDR3 region is CASSPSRDSHGYTF. The CDR3 DNA follows: TGTGCCAGCTCACCATCACGGGACAGCCATGGCTACACCTTC. The variable domain in full, with the rest retrieved from reference TRBV18 and TRBJ1-2, is NAGVMQNPRHLVRRRGQEARLRCSPMKGHSHVYWYRQLPEEGLKFMVYLQKENIIDESGMPKERFSAEFPKEGPSILRIQQVVRGDSAAYFCASSPSRDSHGYTFGSGTRLTVV.

This clone was seen more than once but under ten times. The gene calls are TRBV2 and TRBJ1-6; no clear D gene. The germline V gene has CDR1 SNHLY and CDR2 FYNNEI. The CDR3 runs to 12 residues. Trimming took 6 bases from V and 5 from J, leaving 5 bases between them. The CDR3 DNA follows: TGTGCCAGCAGCCCCAATAATTCACCCCTCCACTTT. Translation: CASSPNNSPLHF.

The chain uses TRBV6-2 or TRBV6-3 and TRBJ2-5; D may be TRBD2 (6 bases). This CDR3 comprises 14 residues. Germline CDR1 and CDR2: MNHEY and SVGEGT. Trimming took 6 bases from V and 5 from J, leaving 16 bases between them. CDR3 protein: CASSRHGGGETQYF. Written as DNA, the CDR3 is TGTGCCAGCAGCCGTCACGGGGGTGGCGAGACCCAGTACTTC.

The chain employs TRBV5-8 and TRBJ1-1; D call uncertain. Germline V gives CDR1 SGHTS, CDR2 YDEGEE. V shed 5 bases and J shed 13 bases, with 18 bases lying between them. This CDR3 region has 12 residues. The CDR3 reads CASSQVLEFGFF. The CDR3 bases are TGTGCCAGCAGTCAGGTCCTGGAATTCGGTTTCTTT.

The rearrangement links TRBV5-8 to TRBJ1-6; no firm D call. Germline-derived CDR1 and CDR2 are SGHTS and YDEGEE. The CDR3 loop spans 16 amino acids. Trimming left V 4 bases short and J 0 bases short, with 11 bases between. This CDR3 is CASSHTRSSYNSPLHF. DNA of the CDR3: TGTGCCAGCAGCCATACAAGGAGCTCCTATAATTCACCCCTCCACTTT.

The chain is built from TRBV29-1 and TRBJ1-1; a weak D match, TRBD1 (5 bases). The CDR3 consists of 13 residues. Trimming cost V 4 bases and J 3 bases, with 12 bases left between them. The germline CDR1 and CDR2 sequences are SQVTM and ANQGSEA. CDR3 in DNA: TGCAGCGTTGTCCCCCGGGGGTACACTGAAGCTTTCTTT. Translation gives CSVVPRGYTEAFF.

The V and J genes are TRBV18 and TRBJ1-6; 7 nucleotides match TRBD1. V was clipped by 3 bases and J by 7 bases; unmatched bases: 6. The CDR3 spans 15 residues. The V gene's germline CDR1 is KGHSH and CDR2 LQKENI. The CDR3 DNA is TGTGCCAGCTCACCCACGGACAGGAAAAATTCACCCCTCCACTTT. Protein product: CASSPTDRKNSPLHF.

The V call is TRBV7-8, the J call TRBJ1-5, with a tentative D call TRBD1 (5 bases). Trimming pared 0 bases from V and 1 base from J, leaving 13 bases between. Per the germline V gene, CDR1 is SGHVS and CDR2 is FQNEAQ. The length of the CDR3 is 17 residues. CDR3 sequence: CASSLALGEGSNQPQHF. The DNA of the CDR3 is TGTGCCAGCAGCTTAGCGCTCGGGGAGGGGAGCAATCAGCCCCAGCATTTT.

The rearrangement links TRBV5-4 to TRBJ1-1; 8 bases agree with TRBD1. The CDR3 totals 16 residues. V shed 4 bases, J shed 1 base, and the junction held 9 bases outside the gene matches. Germline-derived CDR1 and CDR2 are SGHNT and YYREEE (reference sequence). The CDR3 here is CASSTGQAAWNTEAFF. In DNA, the CDR3 is TGTGCCAGCAGCACGGGACAGGCGGCGTGGAACACTGAAGCTTTCTTT.

The chain carries TRBV5-4 and TRBJ2-7; D is perhaps TRBD2 (5 bases). Germline V gene lookup returns CDR1 SGHNT and CDR2 YYREEE (reference sequence). V gave up 1 base and J gave up 5 bases, with 10 bases separating them. This CDR3 comprises 13 residues. The CDR3 here is CASSLMVGDEQYF. The CDR3 coding sequence is TGTGCCAGCAGCTTGATGGTCGGGGACGAGCAGTACTTC.